The 16 T cell receptor beta chains listed next were all sequenced from one sample in a study of blood T cell repertoires in COVID-19. Clones were read by immunoSEQ multiplex PCR, and TCRdb kept only the in-frame ones, dropping some. Seen here are about 260,000 clones, 80% to 90% observed once, and the top ten hold less than 0.9%. Sequencing input: PBMCs or T cells enriched from blood (not recorded which). The receptors originated from a man between 50 and 59 years old who had been exposed to COVID-19.

V usage is TRBV5-1 and J usage is TRBJ2-7, with D perhaps matching TRBD2 (7 bases). The CDR3 has 16 amino acids. CDR1 is SGHRS and CDR2 is YFSETQ in the germline V gene. The V end was cut by 4 bases, the J end by 0 bases, with 17 bases between. CDR3 region: CASSPLGGGSSYEQYF. CDR3 DNA sequence: TGCGCCAGCAGCCCCTTGGGAGGGGGGAGCTCCTACGAGCAGTACTTC. The variable domain in full, completed from reference TRBV5-1 and TRBJ2-7, reads KAGVTQTPRYLIKTRGQQVTLSCSPISGHRSVSWYQQTPGQGLQFLFEYFSETQRNKGNFPGRFSGRQFSNSRSEMNVSTLELGDSALYLCASSPLGGGSSYEQYFGPGTRLTVT.

The chain is built from TRBV2 and TRBJ2-3; 12 nucleotides match TRBD2. Germline-derived CDR1 and CDR2 are SNHLY and FYNNEI. Germline trimming cut 5 bases from V and 2 bases from J; bases unmatched to any gene: 5. The CDR3 extends over 16 amino acids. CDR3 coding DNA: TGTGCCAGCAGTCGACTAGCGGGGGACACCACAGATACGCAGTATTTT. Translating it yields CASSRLAGDTTDTQYF.

V is TRBV27 and J is TRBJ1-3; tentatively, D is TRBD1 (6 bases). CDR1 is MNHEY, CDR2 SMNVEV, per germline (reference sequence). V was clipped by 5 bases and J by 3 bases, with 14 bases between them. The CDR3 extends over 15 amino acids. This CDR3 reads CASSDNRVVGNTIYF. CDR3 DNA: TGTGCCAGCAGTGACAACAGGGTTGTTGGAAACACCATATATTTT.

The V gene is TRBV11-2, the J gene TRBJ2-1; 7 bases line up with TRBD2. V lost 1 base and J lost 2; bases outside the gene matches: 8. Germline loops: CDR1 SGHAT, CDR2 FQNNGV. CDR3 length: 17 amino acids. This CDR3 is CASSLGRGRAPYNEQFF. As DNA, the CDR3 is TGTGCCAGCAGCTTAGGACGCGGGAGAGCCCCCTACAATGAGCAGTTCTTC.

V and J are TRBV22-1 and TRBJ2-2; no DNA check was done on the table's D call, TRBD2. TRBV22-1 is an annotated pseudogene. CDR3 length: 17 amino acids. CDR3 amino acids: CPGSVVLSGRGTGELFF. In DNA form, the CDR3 reads TGTCCTGGGAGCGTAGTTCTTAGCGGGAGAGGGACCGGGGAGCTGTTTTTT.

The V gene is TRBV28, the J gene TRBJ2-5; no firm D call. The CDR3 length is 12 residues. Germline CDR1 reads MDHEN; CDR2 reads SYDVKM. V shed 2 bases and J shed 5 bases, with 6 bases lying between them. The CDR3 DNA sequence: TGTGCCAGCAGTTTAATCCGGGAGACCCAGTACTTC. Translation: CASSLIRETQYF.

The chain couples TRBV5-1 to TRBJ2-7, with 7 bases identical to TRBD1. The germline V gene has CDR1 SGHRS and CDR2 YFSETQ. After removal of 0 bases from V and 0 bases from J, the junction contained 9 bases not matched to a gene. The CDR3 is 17 amino acids. Here the CDR3 reads CASSLAVLGGFSYEQYF. The DNA of the CDR3 is TGCGCCAGCAGCTTGGCTGTCCTAGGGGGCTTCTCCTACGAGCAGTACTTC.

The CDR3, as DNA: TGTGCCAGCAGTGAGTTGTACGGGACAGGCTTTCGCTATGGCTACACCTTC. This sequence encodes CASSELYGTGFRYGYTF. The chain recombines TRBV6-1 with TRBJ1-2; TRBD1 agrees at 8 bases. The CDR3 has 17 residues. With V trimmed by 3 bases and J by 4 bases, 13 bases remained unmatched. Germline V lookup: CDR1 MNHNS, CDR2 SASEGT.

The chain links TRBV5-4 to TRBJ2-7; 7 nucleotides align to TRBD2. Germline CDR1 is SGHNT and CDR2 is YYREEE (reference sequence). The CDR3 spans 15 residues. Unmatched junction bases numbered 6, after V lost 3 bases and J lost 0 bases. CDR3 nucleotide sequence: TGTGCCAGCAGCTACCAATCGGGGGGCTCCTACGAGCAGTACTTC. This encodes CASSYQSGGSYEQYF.

The chain uses TRBV19 and TRBJ2-3; D is uncertain. V lost 4 bases to trimming and J lost 1 base, with 9 bases between them. Germline V gene sequence: CDR1 LNHDA, CDR2 SQIVND (reference sequence). CDR3 length: 14 residues. CDR3 sequence: CASSTMFGTDTQYF. In DNA, the CDR3 is TGTGCCAGTAGTACCATGTTTGGCACAGATACGCAGTATTTT. The variable domain in full, completed from reference TRBV19 and TRBJ2-3, reads DGGITQSPKYLFRKEGQNVTLSCEQNLNHDAMYWYRQDPGQGLRLIYYSQIVNDFQKGDIAEGYSVSREKKESFPLTVTSAQKNPTAFYLCASSTMFGTDTQYFGPGTRLTVL.

This chain links TRBV20-1 with TRBJ1-6; 9 nucleotides line up with TRBD1. Trimming took 3 bases from V and 2 from J; bases not matched to a gene: 17. Germline loops: CDR1 DFQATT, CDR2 SNEGSKA (reference sequence). The CDR3 loop spans 20 amino acids. The CDR3 DNA sequence: TGCAGTGCTAGTATAATGACAGGGGGATCTTTAAGAACCTATAATTCACCCCTCCACTTT. Translation gives CSASIMTGGSLRTYNSPLHF.

This clone is a singleton in its sample. This chain connects TRBV6-2 or TRBV6-3 to TRBJ1-5, with D possibly matching TRBD1 (5 bases). The CDR3 sequence is 13 residues long. Per the germline V gene, CDR1 is MNHEY and CDR2 is SVGEGT. V was shortened by 6 bases and J by 5 bases, with 11 bases between the two germline ends. The CDR3 DNA follows: TGTGCCAGCAGCTCCGACAGTTATCAGCCCCAGCATTTT. Protein product: CASSSDSYQPQHF.

The chain recombines TRBV4-1 with TRBJ2-5, with a tentative D call TRBD2 (5 bases). Germline V gene data show CDR1 as MGHRA and CDR2 as YSYEKL. This CDR3 contains 15 residues. Trimming left V 3 bases short and J 4 bases short, with 15 bases between. CDR3 coding DNA: TGCGCCAGCAGCCAGACGACCGGGAATCGAGAGACCCAGTACTTC. Residues: CASSQTTGNRETQYF.

The V gene is TRBV5-4, the J gene TRBJ1-4; no clear D gene. Looked up from germline, CDR1 is SGHNT and CDR2 is YYREEE (reference sequence). V lost 0 bases and J 0 bases, leaving 12 bases between the germline ends. The CDR3 contains 17 residues. The CDR3 bases are TGTGCCAGCAGCTTGGACAGTGGGAGATCAACTAATGAAAAACTGTTTTTT. Translation gives CASSLDSGRSTNEKLFF.

The CDR3 loop is CASSSTGGGEQYV. The CDR3 DNA sequence: TGTGCCAGCTCATCTACAGGGGGCGGCGAGCAGTACGTC. This chain connects TRBV18 to TRBJ2-7, with 9 bases that match TRBD1. Germline CDR1 reads KGHSH; CDR2 reads LQKENI. Trimming cost V 5 bases and J 6 bases; bases outside gene matches: 5. The CDR3 totals 13 residues.

The chain employs TRBV25-1 and TRBJ1-5; D may be TRBD1 (5 bases). The V gene's germline CDR1 is MGHDK and CDR2 SYGVNS. The CDR3 has 13 amino acids. With 6 bases removed from V and 0 bases from J, the gap between germline ends came to 6 bases. The CDR3 bases are TGTGCCAGCAGGCAGGGTAGCAATCAGCCCCAGCATTTT. Its protein is CASRQGSNQPQHF.